This T cell receptor (beta chain) was captured by sequencing in a study of spatial heterogeneity in lung cancer. Study results and limitations: Within tumors, counts of expanded alpha and beta TCRs tracked tumor mutation counts.

Time point of the sample: sample taken at primary tumor resection. Researchers sequenced whole RNA taken from tumor, nontumor lung or frozen PBMC without sorting. TCRdb reanalysed the 5' RACE reads using MiXCR and keeps one entry per CDR3 protein. The sample includes about 1,300 distinct CDR3 sequences, 4.9% seen only once; the top ten take over 8.5%. Looked up from germline, CDR1 is SGHRS and CDR2 is YFSETQ. J lost 0 bases, V lost 5 bases, and 5 bases had no gene match. This CDR3 is 15 amino acids long. Only a few counts were recorded for this clonotype. Its antigen is unidentified. This chain joins TRBV5-1 and TRBJ2-5; 9 positions agree with TRBD2. The origin of this receptor is a male donor with early-stage non-small cell lung cancer. Material: lung tumor tissue, obtained at surgery. CDR3 region: CASSRLAENQETQYF. In DNA, the CDR3 is TGCGCCAGCAGTCGACTAGCGGAAAACCAAGAGACCCAGTACTTC.